This T cell receptor beta chain originates from a study of blood T cell repertoires in COVID-19. As for the study in general: Some COVID-19 samples were acute and others convalescent; all came from the United States, Italy and Spain. From T cells, B-cell-depleted T cells, or PBMCs came the material, which was cDNA or gDNA.

The CDR3 is made up of 13 amino acids. The V gene's germline CDR1 is SNHLY and CDR2 FYNNEI. Trimming cost V 6 bases and J 10 bases; bases outside gene matches: 9. As processed by the authors: From reference gene primer amplification, estimates of nucleated cell counts were derived. The method was immunoSEQ multiplex PCR; TCRdb's version includes in-frame clones alone and lacks a portion of them. That table furnishes V, J and clone size, whereas the DNA furnished D and trimming. The sample gives about 160,000 clones, 90% to 95% of which show up once; 4.5% to 5.5% is in the top ten. The specimen was peripheral blood. The TCR originated in a woman in her forties or fifties with acute or convalescent COVID-19. The chain is built from TRBV2 and TRBJ1-1, with TRBD1 matching 9 bases. CDR3 amino acids: CASRGVDRGGAFF. For the CDR3, the DNA is TGTGCCAGCAGGGGTGTTGACAGGGGGGGAGCTTTCTTT.